The clone carrying this T cell receptor beta chain was seen repeatedly, ten times or more. This CDR3 is 16 amino acids long. Unmatched junction bases numbered 10, after V lost 4 bases and J lost 2 bases. Germline values: CDR1 SGHRS, CDR2 YFSETQ. This sample is drawn from a study of T-cell memory formation after mild COVID-19. With constant-segment primers, 5'RACE yielded cDNA libraries of TCR alpha and TCR beta that carried sample barcodes and UMIs. One entry per CDR3 protein results from TCRdb running MiXCR on the 5' RACE reads. The sample has roughly 580,000 distinct CDR3 sequences; over 15% are singletons.

This TCR derives from an adult woman who had mild COVID-19 (a few samples of this study predate the infection). Cell type and time point are not known. The sequencing input was PBMCs or a T cell subset sorted from them (not recorded which). The V call is TRBV5-1, the J call TRBJ2-3; TRBD2 matches 7 bases. CDR3 residues: CASSTGLHELTDTQYF. DNA of the CDR3: TGCGCCAGCAGCACGGGACTACACGAACTCACAGATACGCAGTATTTT.